This T cell receptor (beta chain) was observed in a study of control samples from healthy donors and cancer patients. Here immunoSEQ multiplex PCR was the method, and the copy in TCRdb shows in-frame clones only, minus some. The sample lists some 100,000 clones; approximately 90% were seen once. V dropped 6 bases and J dropped 9 bases, with 15 bases sitting between them. Looked up from germline, CDR1 is MRHNA and CDR2 is SNTAGT. The CDR3 is 13 amino acids. The sample consisted of blood. V gene TRBV6-4 combines with J gene TRBJ2-1; D uncertain. The origin of this receptor is a man aged 30 to 45 in good health. CDR3 in amino acids: CASSRTWAGEQFF. CDR3 DNA: TGTGCCAGCAGCCGAACTTGGGCCGGTGAGCAGTTCTTC.